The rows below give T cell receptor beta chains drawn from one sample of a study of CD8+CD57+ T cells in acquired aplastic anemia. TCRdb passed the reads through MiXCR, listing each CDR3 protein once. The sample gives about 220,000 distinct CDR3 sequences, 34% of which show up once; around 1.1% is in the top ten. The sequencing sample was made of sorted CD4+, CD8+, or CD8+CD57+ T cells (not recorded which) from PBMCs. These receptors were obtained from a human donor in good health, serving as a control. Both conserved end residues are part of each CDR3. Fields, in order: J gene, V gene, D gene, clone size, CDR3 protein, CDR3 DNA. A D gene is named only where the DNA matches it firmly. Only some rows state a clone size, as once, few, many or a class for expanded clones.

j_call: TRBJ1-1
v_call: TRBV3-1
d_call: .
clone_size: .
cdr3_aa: CASSDLTGTEAFF
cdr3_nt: TGTGCCAGCAGCGATCTGACAGGCACTGAAGCTTTCTTT

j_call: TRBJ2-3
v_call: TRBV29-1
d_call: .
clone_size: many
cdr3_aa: CSVAVVLTDTQYF
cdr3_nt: TGCAGCGTTGCCGTGGTTCTCACAGATACGCAGTATTTT

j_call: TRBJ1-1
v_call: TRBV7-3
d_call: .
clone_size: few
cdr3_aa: CASSFSQDTEAFF
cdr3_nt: TGTGCCAGCAGCTTCTCGCAGGACACTGAAGCTTTCTTT

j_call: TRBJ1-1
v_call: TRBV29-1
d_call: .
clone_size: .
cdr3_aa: CSVETIMNTEAFF
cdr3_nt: TGCAGCGTGGAGACCATCATGAACACTGAAGCTTTCTTT

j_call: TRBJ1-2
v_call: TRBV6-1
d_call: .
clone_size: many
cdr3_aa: CASSEEGRTVAF
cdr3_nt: TGTGCCAGCAGTGAAGAGGGTCGGACGGTCGCCTTC

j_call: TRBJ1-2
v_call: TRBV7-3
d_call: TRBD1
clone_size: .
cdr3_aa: CASSLKGEGTGTGKNNYGYTF
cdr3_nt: TGTGCCAGCAGCTTAAAAGGAGAGGGAACCGGGACAGGGAAGAATAACTATGGCTACACCTTC

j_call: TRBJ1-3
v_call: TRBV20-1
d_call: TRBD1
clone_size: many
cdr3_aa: CSARQGISGNTIYF
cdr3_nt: TGCAGTGCTCGACAGGGGATCTCTGGAAACACCATATATTTT

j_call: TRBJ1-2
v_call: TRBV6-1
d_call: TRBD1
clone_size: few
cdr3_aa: CASRTNRGSNYGYTF
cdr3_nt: TGTGCCAGCAGAACTAACAGGGGGAGTAACTATGGCTACACCTTC

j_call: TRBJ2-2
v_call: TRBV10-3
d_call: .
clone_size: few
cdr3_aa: CASSGGVNTGELFF
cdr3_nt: TGTGCCAGCAGTGGCGGGGTTAACACCGGGGAGCTGTTTTTT

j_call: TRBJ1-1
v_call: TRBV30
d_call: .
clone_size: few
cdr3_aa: CAWQRRTEAFF
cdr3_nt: TGTGCCTGGCAACGGCGCACTGAAGCTTTCTTT

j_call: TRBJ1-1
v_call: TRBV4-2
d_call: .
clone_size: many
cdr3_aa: CASSQVSVWGTEAFF
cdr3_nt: TGTGCCAGCAGCCAAGTGTCAGTTTGGGGAACTGAAGCTTTCTTT

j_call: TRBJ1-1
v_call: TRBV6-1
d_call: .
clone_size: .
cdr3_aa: CASGEPELLFEAFF
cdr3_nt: TGTGCCAGCGGGGAGCCGGAGCTGCTATTTGAAGCTTTCTTT

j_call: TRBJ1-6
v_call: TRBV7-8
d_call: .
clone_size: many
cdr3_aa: CASSPTDYNSPLHF
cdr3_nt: TGTGCCAGCAGCCCCACGGACTATAATTCACCCCTCCACTTT

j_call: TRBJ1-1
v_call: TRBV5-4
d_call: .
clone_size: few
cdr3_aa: CASSFRGGEAFF
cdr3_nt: TGTGCCAGCAGCTTCCGGGGCGGTGAAGCTTTCTTT

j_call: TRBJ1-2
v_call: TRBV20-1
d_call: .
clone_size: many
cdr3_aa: CSALSPRANYGYTF
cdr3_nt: TGCAGTGCCTTATCACCCAGAGCTAACTATGGCTACACCTTC

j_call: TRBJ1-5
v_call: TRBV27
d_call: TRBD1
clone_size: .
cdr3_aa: CASSTSLYRGNDQPQHF
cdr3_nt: TGTGCCAGCAGTACGAGCCTTTACAGGGGGAACGATCAGCCCCAGCATTTT

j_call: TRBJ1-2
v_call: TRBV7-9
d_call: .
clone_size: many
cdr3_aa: CASSLLTGYGYTF
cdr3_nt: TGTGCCAGCAGCTTATTGACAGGCTATGGCTACACCTTC

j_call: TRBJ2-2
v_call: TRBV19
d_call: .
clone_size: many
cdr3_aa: CASSMTGELFF
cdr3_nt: TGTGCCAGTAGTATGACCGGGGAGCTGTTTTTT